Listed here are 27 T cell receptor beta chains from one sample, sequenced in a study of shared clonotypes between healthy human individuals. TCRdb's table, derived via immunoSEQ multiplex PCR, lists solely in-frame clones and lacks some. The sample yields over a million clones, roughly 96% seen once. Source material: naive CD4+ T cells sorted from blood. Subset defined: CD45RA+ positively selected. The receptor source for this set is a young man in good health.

For the CDR3, the DNA is TGCGCCAGCAGCTTGGCTGGCCGCGGGACTAGCGGAACACAGTACGAGCAGTACTTC. Translated: CASSLAGRGTSGTQYEQYF. The chain is built from TRBV5-1 and TRBJ2-7; 11 bases align to TRBD2. CDR3 length: 19 amino acids. The junction had 15 bases not matched to a gene; V was cut back by 0 bases and J by 4 bases. Germline CDR1 is SGHRS and CDR2 is YFSETQ.

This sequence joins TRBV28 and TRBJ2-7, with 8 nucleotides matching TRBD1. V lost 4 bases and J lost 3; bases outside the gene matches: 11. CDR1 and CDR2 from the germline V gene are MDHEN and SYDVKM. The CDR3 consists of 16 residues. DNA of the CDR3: TGTGCCAGCAGTTCAGGCGGGACAGGCGAGTACTACGAGCAGTACTTC. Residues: CASSSGGTGEYYEQYF.

DNA for the CDR3: TGCAGCGGTAGCGCGAACTCCTACGAGCAGTACTTC. As protein: CSGSANSYEQYF. J is TRBJ2-7 and V is TRBV29-1; possible D gene TRBD2, 5 bases. Germline V gene sequence: CDR1 SQVTM, CDR2 ANQGSEA. This CDR3 spans 12 amino acids. V was trimmed by 7 bases and J by 0 bases, leaving 10 bases between them.

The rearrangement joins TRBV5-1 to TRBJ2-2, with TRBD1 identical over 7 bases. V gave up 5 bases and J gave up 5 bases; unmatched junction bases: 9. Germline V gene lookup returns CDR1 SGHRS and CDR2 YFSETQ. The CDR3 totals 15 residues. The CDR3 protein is CASRTGTVETGELFF. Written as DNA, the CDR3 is TGCGCCAGCAGGACCGGGACAGTAGAAACCGGGGAGCTGTTTTTT. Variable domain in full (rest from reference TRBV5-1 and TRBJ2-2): KAGVTQTPRYLIKTRGQQVTLSCSPISGHRSVSWYQQTPGQGLQFLFEYFSETQRNKGNFPGRFSGRQFSNSRSEMNVSTLELGDSALYLCASRTGTVETGELFFGEGSRLTVL.

The CDR3 nucleotides read TGTGCCAGCTCATTCAACAGGGGAACAAGAAATGAGCAGTTCTTC. Translated, it gives CASSFNRGTRNEQFF. J is TRBJ2-1 and V is TRBV18; 7 bases line up with TRBD1. CDR3 size: 15 residues. V shed 5 bases, J shed 7 bases, and the junction held 11 bases outside the gene matches. Germline V gene sequence: CDR1 KGHSH, CDR2 LQKENI.

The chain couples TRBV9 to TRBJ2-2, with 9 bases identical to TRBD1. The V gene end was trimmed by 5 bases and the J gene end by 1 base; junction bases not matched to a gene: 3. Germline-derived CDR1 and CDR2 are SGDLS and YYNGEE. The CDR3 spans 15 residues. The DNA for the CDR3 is TGTGCCAGCAGGGGACAGGGACTGAACACCGGGGAGCTGTTTTTT. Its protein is CASRGQGLNTGELFF.

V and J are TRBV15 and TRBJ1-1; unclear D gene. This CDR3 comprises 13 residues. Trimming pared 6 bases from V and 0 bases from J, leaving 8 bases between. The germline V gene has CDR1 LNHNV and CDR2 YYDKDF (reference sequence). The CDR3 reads CATRVAMNTEAFF. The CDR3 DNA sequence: TGTGCCACCAGGGTAGCAATGAACACTGAAGCTTTCTTT. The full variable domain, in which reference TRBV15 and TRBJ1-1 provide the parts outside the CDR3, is DAMVIQNPRYQVTQFGKPVTLSCSQTLNHNVMYWYQQKSSQAPKLLFHYYDKDFNNEADTPDNFQSRRPNTSFCFLDIRSPGLGDTAMYLCATRVAMNTEAFFGQGTRLTVV.

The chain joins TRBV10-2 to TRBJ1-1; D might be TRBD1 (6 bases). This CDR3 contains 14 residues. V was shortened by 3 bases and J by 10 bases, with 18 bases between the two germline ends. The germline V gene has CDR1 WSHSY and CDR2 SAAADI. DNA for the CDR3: TGCGCCAGCAGTGATATAGGGGGGCGTAGAGGAGCTTTCTTT. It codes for CASSDIGGRRGAFF.

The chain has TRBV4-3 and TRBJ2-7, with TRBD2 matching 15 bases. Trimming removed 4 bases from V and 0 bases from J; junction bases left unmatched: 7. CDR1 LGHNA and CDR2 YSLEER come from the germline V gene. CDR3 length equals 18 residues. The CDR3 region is CASSPYPGLAGGSYEQYF. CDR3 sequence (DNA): TGCGCCAGCAGCCCGTATCCGGGACTAGCGGGAGGCTCCTACGAGCAGTACTTC.

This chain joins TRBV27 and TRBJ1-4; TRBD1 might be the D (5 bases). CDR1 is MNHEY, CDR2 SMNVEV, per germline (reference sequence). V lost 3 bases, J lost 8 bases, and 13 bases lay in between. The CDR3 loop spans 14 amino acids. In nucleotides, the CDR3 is TGTGCCAGCAGTTTCCAGGGTATCGGCGAAAAACTGTTTTTT. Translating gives CASSFQGIGEKLFF.

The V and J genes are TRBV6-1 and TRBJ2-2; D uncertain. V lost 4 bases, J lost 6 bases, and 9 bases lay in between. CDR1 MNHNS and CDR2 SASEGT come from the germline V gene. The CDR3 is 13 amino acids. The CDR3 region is CASSVKGAGELFF. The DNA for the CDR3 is TGTGCCAGCAGTGTAAAGGGTGCCGGGGAGCTGTTTTTT.

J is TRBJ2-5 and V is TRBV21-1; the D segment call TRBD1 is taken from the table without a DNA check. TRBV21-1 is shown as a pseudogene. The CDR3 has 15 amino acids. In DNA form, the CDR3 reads TGTGCCAGCAGCAAAGGGGGGCCAGACCAAGAGACCCAGTACTTC. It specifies CASSKGGPDQETQYF.

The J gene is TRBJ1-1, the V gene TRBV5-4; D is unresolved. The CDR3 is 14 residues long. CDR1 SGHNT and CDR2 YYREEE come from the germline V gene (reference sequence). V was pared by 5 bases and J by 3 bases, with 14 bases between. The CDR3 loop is CASRPDLKDTEAFF. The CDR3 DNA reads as TGTGCCAGCAGACCCGACTTAAAGGACACTGAAGCTTTCTTT.

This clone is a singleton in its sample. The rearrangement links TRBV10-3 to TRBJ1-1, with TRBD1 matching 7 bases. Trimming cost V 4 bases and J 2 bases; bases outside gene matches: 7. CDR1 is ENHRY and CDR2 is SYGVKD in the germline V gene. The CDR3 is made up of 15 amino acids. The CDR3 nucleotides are TGTGCCATCAGTGTTGACAGGGCGAAAAACACTGAAGCTTTCTTT. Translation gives CAISVDRAKNTEAFF.

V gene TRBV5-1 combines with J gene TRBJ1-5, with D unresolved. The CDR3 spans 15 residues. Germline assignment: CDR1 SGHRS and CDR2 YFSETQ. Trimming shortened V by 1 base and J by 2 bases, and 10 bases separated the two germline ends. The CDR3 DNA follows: TGCGCCAGCAGCTTGCTGGGAAACGGCAATCAGCCCCAGCATTTT. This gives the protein CASSLLGNGNQPQHF.

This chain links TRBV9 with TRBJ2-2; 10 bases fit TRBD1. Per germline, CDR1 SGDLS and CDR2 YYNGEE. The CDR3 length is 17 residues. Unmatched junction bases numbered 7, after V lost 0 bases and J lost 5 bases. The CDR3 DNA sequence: TGTGCCAGCAGCGTAGGCCCGGGACAGGGGATTACCGGGGAGCTGTTTTTT. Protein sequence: CASSVGPGQGITGELFF.

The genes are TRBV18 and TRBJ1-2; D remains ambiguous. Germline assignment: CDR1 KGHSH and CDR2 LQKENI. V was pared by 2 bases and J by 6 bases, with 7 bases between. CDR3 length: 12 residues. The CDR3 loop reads CASSPGRDGYTF. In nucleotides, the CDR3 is TGTGCCAGCTCACCAGGCCGGGATGGCTACACCTTC.

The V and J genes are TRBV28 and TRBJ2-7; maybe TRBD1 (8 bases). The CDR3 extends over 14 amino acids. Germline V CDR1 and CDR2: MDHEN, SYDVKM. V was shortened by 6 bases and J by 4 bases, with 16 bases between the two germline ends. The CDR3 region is CASSTNRGGYEQYF. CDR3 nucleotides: TGTGCCAGCAGCACGAACAGGGGGGGTTACGAGCAGTACTTC.

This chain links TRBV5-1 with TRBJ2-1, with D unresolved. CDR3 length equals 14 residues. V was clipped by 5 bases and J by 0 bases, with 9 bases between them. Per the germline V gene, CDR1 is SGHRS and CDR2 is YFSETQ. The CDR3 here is CASRKSLSYNEQFF. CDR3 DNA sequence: TGCGCCAGCAGAAAGTCCCTCTCCTACAATGAGCAGTTCTTC.

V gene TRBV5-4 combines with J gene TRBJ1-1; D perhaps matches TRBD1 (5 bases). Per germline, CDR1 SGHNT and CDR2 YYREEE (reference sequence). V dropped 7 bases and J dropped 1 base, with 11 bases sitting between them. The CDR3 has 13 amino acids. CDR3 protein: CASGGSRNTEAFF. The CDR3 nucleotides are TGTGCCAGCGGGGGTTCCCGGAACACTGAAGCTTTCTTT.

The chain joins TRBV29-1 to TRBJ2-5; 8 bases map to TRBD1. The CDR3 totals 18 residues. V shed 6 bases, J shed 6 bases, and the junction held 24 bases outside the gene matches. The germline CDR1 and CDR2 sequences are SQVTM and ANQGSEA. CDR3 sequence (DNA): TGCAGCGTACCAAAGGACAGGGTCCTAGCTAGAACGTTAAAGACCCAGTACTTC. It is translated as CSVPKDRVLARTLKTQYF. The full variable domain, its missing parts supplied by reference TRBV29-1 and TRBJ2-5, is SAVISQKPSRDICQRGTSLTIQCQVDSQVTMMFWYRQQPGQSLTLIATANQGSEATYESGFVIDKFPISRPNLTFSTLTVSNMSPEDSSIYLCSVPKDRVLARTLKTQYFGPGTRLLVL.

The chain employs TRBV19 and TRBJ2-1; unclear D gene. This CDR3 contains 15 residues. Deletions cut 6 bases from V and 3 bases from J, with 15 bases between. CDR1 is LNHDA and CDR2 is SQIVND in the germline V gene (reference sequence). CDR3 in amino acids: CASRPGVGNYNEQFF. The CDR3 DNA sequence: TGTGCCAGTAGACCTGGTGTGGGGAACTACAATGAGCAGTTCTTC.

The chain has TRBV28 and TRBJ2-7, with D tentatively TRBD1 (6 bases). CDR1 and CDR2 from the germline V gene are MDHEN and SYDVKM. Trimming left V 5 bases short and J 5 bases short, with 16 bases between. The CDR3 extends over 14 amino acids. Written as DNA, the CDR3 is TGTGCCAGCAGTCCCTCAAGGGGGATCGACGAGCAGTACTTC. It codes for CASSPSRGIDEQYF.

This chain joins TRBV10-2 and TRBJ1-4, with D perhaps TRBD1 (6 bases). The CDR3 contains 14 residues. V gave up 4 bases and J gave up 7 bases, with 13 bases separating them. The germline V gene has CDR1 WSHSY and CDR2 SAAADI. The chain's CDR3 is CASSGGRLGEKLFF. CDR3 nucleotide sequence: TGCGCCAGCAGTGGGGGGCGGCTCGGTGAAAAACTGTTTTTT.

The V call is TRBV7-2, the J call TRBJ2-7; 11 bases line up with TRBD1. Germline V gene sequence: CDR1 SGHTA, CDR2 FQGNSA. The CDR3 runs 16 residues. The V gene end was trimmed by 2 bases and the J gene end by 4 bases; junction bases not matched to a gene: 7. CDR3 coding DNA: TGTGCCAGCAGCTTAACTTCCGGGACAGGGGGTTACGAGCAGTACTTC. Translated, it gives CASSLTSGTGGYEQYF.

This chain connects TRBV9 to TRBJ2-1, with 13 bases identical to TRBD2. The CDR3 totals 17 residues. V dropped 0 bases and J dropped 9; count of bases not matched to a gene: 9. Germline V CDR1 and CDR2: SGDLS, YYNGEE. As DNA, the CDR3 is TGTGCCAGCAGCGTAGAGGCCGGGACTAGCGGGATTGGTGAGCAGTTCTTC. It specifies CASSVEAGTSGIGEQFF. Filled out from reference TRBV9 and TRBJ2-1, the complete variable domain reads DSGVTQTPKHLITATGQRVTLRCSPRSGDLSVYWYQQSLDQGLQFLIQYYNGEERAKGNILERFSAQQFPDLHSELNLSSLELGDSALYFCASSVEAGTSGIGEQFFGPGTRLTVL.

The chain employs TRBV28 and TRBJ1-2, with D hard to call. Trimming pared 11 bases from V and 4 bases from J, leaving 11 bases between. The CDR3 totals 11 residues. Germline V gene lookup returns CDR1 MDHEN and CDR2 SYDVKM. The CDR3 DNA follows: TGTGCCTCGGCCGATCCCTATGGCTACACCTTC. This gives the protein CASADPYGYTF.